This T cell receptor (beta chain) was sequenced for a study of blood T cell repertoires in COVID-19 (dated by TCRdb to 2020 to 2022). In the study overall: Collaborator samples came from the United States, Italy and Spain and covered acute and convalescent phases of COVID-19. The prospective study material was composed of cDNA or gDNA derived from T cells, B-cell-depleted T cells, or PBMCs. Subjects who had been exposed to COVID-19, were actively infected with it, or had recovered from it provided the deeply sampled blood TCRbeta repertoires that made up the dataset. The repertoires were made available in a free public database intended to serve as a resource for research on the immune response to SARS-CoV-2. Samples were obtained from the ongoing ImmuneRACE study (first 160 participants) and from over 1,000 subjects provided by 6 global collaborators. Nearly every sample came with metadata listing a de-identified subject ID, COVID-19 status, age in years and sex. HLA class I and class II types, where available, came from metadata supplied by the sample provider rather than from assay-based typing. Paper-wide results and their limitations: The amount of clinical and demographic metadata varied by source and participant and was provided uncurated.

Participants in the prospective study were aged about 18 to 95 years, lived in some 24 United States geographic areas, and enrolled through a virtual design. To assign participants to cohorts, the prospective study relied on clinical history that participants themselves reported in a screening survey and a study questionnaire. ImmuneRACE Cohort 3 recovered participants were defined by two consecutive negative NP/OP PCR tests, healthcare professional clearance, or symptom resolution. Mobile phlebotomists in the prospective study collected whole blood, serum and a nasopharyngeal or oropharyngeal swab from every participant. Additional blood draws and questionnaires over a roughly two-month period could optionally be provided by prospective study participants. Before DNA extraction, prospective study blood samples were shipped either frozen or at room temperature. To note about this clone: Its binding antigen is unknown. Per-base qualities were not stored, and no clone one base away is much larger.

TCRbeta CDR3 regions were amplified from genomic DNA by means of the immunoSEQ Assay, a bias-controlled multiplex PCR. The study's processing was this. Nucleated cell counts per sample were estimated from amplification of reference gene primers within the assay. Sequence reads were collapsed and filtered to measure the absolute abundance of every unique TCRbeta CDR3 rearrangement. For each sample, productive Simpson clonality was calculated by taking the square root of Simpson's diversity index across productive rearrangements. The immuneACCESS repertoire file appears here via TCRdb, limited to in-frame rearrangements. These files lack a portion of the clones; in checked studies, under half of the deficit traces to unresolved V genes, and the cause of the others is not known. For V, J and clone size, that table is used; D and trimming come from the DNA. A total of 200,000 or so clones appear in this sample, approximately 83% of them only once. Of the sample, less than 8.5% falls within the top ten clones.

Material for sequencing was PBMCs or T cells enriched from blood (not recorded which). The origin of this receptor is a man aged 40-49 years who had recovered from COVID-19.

The nucleotide sequence reads TGCGCCAGCAGCCGGAACCTCCAGGGGACAGGGACCCTTCCTAATGAAAAACTGTTTTTT. It codes for CASSRNLQGTGTLPNEKLFF. The V and J genes are TRBV4-1 and TRBJ1-4, with TRBD1 identical over 9 junction bases. CDR1 MGHRA and CDR2 YSYEKL are derived from the germline V gene. Trimming takes 4 bases off V and 3 bases off J; junction bases not matched to a gene: 18. From the cysteine through the phenylalanine, the CDR3 covers 20 amino acids. The read is trimmed to its CDR3 DNA, 60 bases read in frame from base 1.